The rows below give T cell receptor beta chains drawn from one sample of a study of blood T cells in healthy people across ages. MiXCR, applied by TCRdb to the 5' RACE reads, yields one record per CDR3 protein. The repertoire consists of nearly 800,000 distinct CDR3 sequences, with around 25% occurring once and the leading ten covering under 4.5%. This same sample was also taken into another study, of T cells of mothers and their children.

Sample: blood. The receptors stem from a boy between 10 and 17 years old in good health. CDR3s include the opening cysteine and the closing phenylalanine or tryptophan. The D gene is left open where the match is weak. A clone size is listed for some rows: how often the clone was seen (once, few, many), or a class if it is expanded.

d_call: NA
j_call: TRBJ1-1
clone_size: NA
v_call: TRBV7-2
cdr3_aa: CASSLTVEAFF
cdr3_nt: TGTGCCAGCAGCTTGACCGTTGAAGCTTTCTTT

d_call: TRBD2
j_call: TRBJ2-1
clone_size: many
v_call: TRBV10-2
cdr3_aa: CASSRLAAEYNEQFF
cdr3_nt: TGCGCCAGCAGTAGGCTAGCGGCCGAGTACAATGAGCAGTTCTTC

d_call: TRBD1
j_call: TRBJ1-1
clone_size: few
v_call: TRBV29-1
cdr3_aa: CSVVRDRTAFF
cdr3_nt: TGCAGCGTTGTGAGGGACAGGACGGCTTTCTTT

d_call: NA
j_call: TRBJ1-1
clone_size: NA
v_call: TRBV20-1
cdr3_aa: CSAPRTANTEAFF
cdr3_nt: TGCAGTGCCCCCCGAACAGCGAACACTGAAGCTTTCTTT

d_call: TRBD1
j_call: TRBJ2-1
clone_size: NA
v_call: TRBV7-9
cdr3_aa: CASSSSGTGLYNEQFF
cdr3_nt: TGTGCCAGCAGCAGTTCCGGGACAGGCCTTTACAATGAGCAGTTCTTC

d_call: NA
j_call: TRBJ2-7
clone_size: NA
v_call: TRBV20-1
cdr3_aa: CSARWQSYEQYF
cdr3_nt: TGCAGTGCTAGGTGGCAGTCCTACGAGCAGTACTTC

d_call: TRBD2
j_call: TRBJ2-5
clone_size: NA
v_call: TRBV11-2
cdr3_aa: CARSSGTSGGSQETQYF
cdr3_nt: TGTGCCCGCAGTTCCGGAACTAGCGGGGGGTCGCAAGAGACCCAGTACTTC

d_call: TRBD2
j_call: TRBJ2-1
clone_size: NA
v_call: TRBV2
cdr3_aa: CASGTSGRADNEQFF
cdr3_nt: TGTGCCAGCGGGACTAGCGGGAGGGCCGATAATGAGCAGTTCTTC

d_call: TRBD1
j_call: TRBJ2-3
clone_size: NA
v_call: TRBV27
cdr3_aa: CASSRRDRGFTDTQYF
cdr3_nt: TGTGCCAGCAGTAGGAGGGACAGGGGGTTCACAGATACGCAGTATTTT

d_call: NA
j_call: TRBJ2-1
clone_size: NA
v_call: TRBV29-1
cdr3_aa: CSVEPFYRDEQFF
cdr3_nt: TGCAGCGTTGAGCCATTTTACAGGGATGAGCAGTTCTTC

d_call: NA
j_call: TRBJ2-1
clone_size: NA
v_call: TRBV11-2
cdr3_aa: CASSRSGTGTYNEQFF
cdr3_nt: TGTGCCAGCAGCCGTAGCGGGACAGGGACCTACAATGAGCAGTTCTTC

d_call: NA
j_call: TRBJ1-1
clone_size: NA
v_call: TRBV10-3
cdr3_aa: CASGDTGTADAFF
cdr3_nt: TGTGCCTCGGGGGATACCGGGACTGCTGATGCTTTCTTT

d_call: TRBD1
j_call: TRBJ2-5
clone_size: few
v_call: TRBV3-1
cdr3_aa: CASSQDWGNRGGVF
cdr3_nt: TGTGCCAGCAGCCAAGATTGGGGTAACAGGGGTGGGGTCTTC

d_call: NA
j_call: TRBJ1-4
clone_size: NA
v_call: TRBV6-5
cdr3_aa: CASSYYDGSTNEKLFF
cdr3_nt: TGTGCCAGCAGTTACTATGACGGCTCAACTAATGAAAAACTGTTTTTT

d_call: NA
j_call: TRBJ1-2
clone_size: few
v_call: TRBV20-1
cdr3_aa: CTTSAGWYGYTF
cdr3_nt: TGCACCACCAGTGCAGGGTGGTATGGCTACACCTTC

d_call: NA
j_call: TRBJ2-5
clone_size: few
v_call: TRBV30
cdr3_aa: CAWSYATQYF
cdr3_nt: TGTGCCTGGAGTTACGCGACCCAGTACTTC

d_call: TRBD2
j_call: TRBJ2-3
clone_size: few
v_call: TRBV7-2
cdr3_aa: CASSPGGNTDTQYF
cdr3_nt: TGTGCCAGCAGCCCGGGGGGGAACACAGATACGCAGTATTTT

d_call: TRBD1
j_call: TRBJ2-7
clone_size: NA
v_call: TRBV15
cdr3_aa: CATSRVGTGVYEQYF
cdr3_nt: TGTGCCACCAGCAGAGTGGGGACAGGGGTCTACGAGCAGTACTTC

d_call: TRBD2
j_call: TRBJ2-1
clone_size: NA
v_call: TRBV2
cdr3_aa: CASSYIGLAVNEQFF
cdr3_nt: TGTGCCAGCAGTTACATCGGACTAGCGGTCAATGAGCAGTTCTTC

d_call: NA
j_call: TRBJ2-7
clone_size: NA
v_call: TRBV5-1
cdr3_aa: CASSLGAGDNEQYF
cdr3_nt: TGCGCCAGCAGCTTGGGTGCAGGGGACAACGAGCAGTACTTC

d_call: NA
j_call: TRBJ2-2
clone_size: NA
v_call: TRBV6-2/TRBV6-3
cdr3_aa: CASSYSSWGGLFF
cdr3_nt: TGTGCCAGCAGTTACTCGAGCTGGGGCGGGCTGTTTTTT

d_call: TRBD1
j_call: TRBJ1-4
clone_size: few
v_call: TRBV29-1
cdr3_aa: CSVTGTGSNEKLLF
cdr3_nt: TGCAGCGTTACCGGGACAGGGAGTAATGAAAAACTGCTTTTT

d_call: TRBD2
j_call: TRBJ2-3
clone_size: few
v_call: TRBV29-1
cdr3_aa: CSVDGGAIDTQYF
cdr3_nt: TGCAGCGTGGACGGGGGGGCCATAGATACGCAGTATTTT

d_call: NA
j_call: TRBJ1-1
clone_size: NA
v_call: TRBV18
cdr3_aa: CASPPDGYTEAFF
cdr3_nt: TGTGCCAGCCCACCGGACGGCTACACTGAAGCTTTCTTT

d_call: TRBD1
j_call: TRBJ2-5
clone_size: few
v_call: TRBV27
cdr3_aa: CASSWGQVPQETQYF
cdr3_nt: TGTGCCAGCAGCTGGGGACAGGTCCCTCAAGAGACCCAGTACTTC

d_call: NA
j_call: TRBJ2-4
clone_size: many
v_call: TRBV13
cdr3_aa: CASNMGGENIQYF
cdr3_nt: TGTGCCAGCAACATGGGCGGGGAAAACATTCAGTACTTC

d_call: NA
j_call: TRBJ1-6
clone_size: NA
v_call: TRBV9
cdr3_aa: CASSPGDSNSPLHF
cdr3_nt: TGTGCCAGCAGCCCAGGGGATTCGAATTCACCCCTCCACTTT

d_call: NA
j_call: TRBJ2-5
clone_size: few
v_call: TRBV6-6
cdr3_aa: CASSYSSEAQYF
cdr3_nt: TGTGCCAGCAGTTACTCTTCGGAGGCCCAGTACTTC